Each of the 21 T cell receptor beta chains below was sequenced from the same sample in a study of T cells in Graves' hyperthyroidism and ophthalmopathy. Template material for amplifying TCR beta CDR3 regions consisted of RNA transcripts. HTBI primers drove first-round RT-PCR of the TCR CDR3. TCRdb itself ran the multiplex PCR reads through MiXCR, one entry per CDR3 protein. This table holds about 560,000 distinct CDR3 sequences, 46% found once. Specimen: peripheral blood or thyroid tissue (not recorded which). Receptors were obtained from a woman under 30 with Graves' hyperthyroidism.

This clonotype has ten or more counts. The rearrangement uses TRBV10-3 and TRBJ1-3; the D is unclear. V was clipped by 0 bases and J by 1 base, with 10 bases between them. Germline CDR1 ENHRY, CDR2 SYGVKD. The CDR3 loop spans 16 amino acids. DNA of the CDR3: TGTGCCATCAGTGAGTCACCCGGGTATTCTGGAAACACCATATATTTT. Amino acids: CAISESPGYSGNTIYF.

This clonotype appeared a few times. V usage is TRBV5-1 and J usage is TRBJ2-7; perhaps TRBD2 as D (6 bases). Trimming removed 1 base at V and 2 bases at J, with 10 bases between. Per germline, CDR1 SGHRS and CDR2 YFSETQ. This CDR3 spans 14 amino acids. The CDR3 DNA follows: TGCGCCAGCAGCTTGATGGCGGGAACCTACGAGCAGTACTTC. It encodes CASSLMAGTYEQYF. Looking up the rest from reference TRBV5-1 and TRBJ2-7 gives the full variable domain: KAGVTQTPRYLIKTRGQQVTLSCSPISGHRSVSWYQQTPGQGLQFLFEYFSETQRNKGNFPGRFSGRQFSNSRSEMNVSTLELGDSALYLCASSLMAGTYEQYFGPGTRLTVT.

The chain employs TRBV29-1 and TRBJ2-3; tentatively, D is TRBD2 (6 bases). The V gene lost 0 bases and the J gene lost 8 bases, with 12 bases spanning the gap. Germline CDR1 is SQVTM and CDR2 is ANQGSEA. This CDR3 is 13 amino acids long. DNA for the CDR3: TGCAGCGTTGAAGATCCGGGTAGCGGTACGCAGTATTTT. This gives the protein CSVEDPGSGTQYF.

The gene calls are TRBV15 and TRBJ1-6; tentative D call: TRBD1 (6 bases). The CDR3 has 17 amino acids. The germline CDR1 and CDR2 sequences are LNHNV and YYDKDF (reference sequence). V lost 0 bases and J lost 6, with 15 bases in between. The CDR3 nucleotides are TGTGCCACCAGCAGAGATGCAACAGGGCAGGCTAATTCACCCCTCCACTTT. This sequence encodes CATSRDATGQANSPLHF.

This clonotype has just a few counts. V gene TRBV6-5 combines with J gene TRBJ2-7; D possibly corresponds to TRBD1 (6 bases). Germline CDR1 reads MNHEY; CDR2 reads SVGAGI. V was cut by 5 bases and J by 2 bases, with 13 bases left in between. The CDR3 is 14 amino acids. The CDR3 DNA follows: TGTGCCAGCAGTCGCGGCAGGGGAGCCTACGAGCAGTACTTC. It translates to CASSRGRGAYEQYF.

This clonotype was seen a few times. CDR3 sequence: CASSGRSDSPLHF. In DNA, the CDR3 is TGTGCCAGCAGCGGGAGGTCGGACTCACCCCTCCACTTT. This chain uses TRBV5-6 with TRBJ1-6; D unclear. There are 13 residues in the CDR3. The germline gives CDR1 SGHDT, CDR2 YYEEEE. V lost 4 bases to trimming and J lost 10 bases, with 12 bases between them.

A word on this clonotype: A read error may be the cause here, since a much bigger clone is one base away. The chain has TRBV15 and TRBJ1-2; no reliable D call. Germline CDR1 LNHNV, CDR2 YYDKDF (reference sequence). Trimming stripped 1 base from V and 4 bases from J, with 7 bases between. The CDR3 has 13 residues. The CDR3 nucleotides read TGTGCCACCAGCAGAGGGACGGTCTATGGCTACACCTTC. This encodes CATSRGTVYGYTF. The full variable domain, completed using reference TRBV15 and TRBJ1-2, is DAMVIQNPRYQVTQFGKPVTLSCSQTLNHNVMYWYQQKSSQAPKLLFHYYDKDFNNEADTPDNFQSRRPNTSFCFLDIRSPGLGDTAMYLCATSRGTVYGYTFGSGTRLTVV.

This clonotype was seen just once. One base away lies a much larger clone, so this may be a sequencing read error. V usage is TRBV11-2 and J usage is TRBJ1-1; TRBD1 might be the D (5 bases). The CDR3 contains 13 residues. Germline V gene lookup returns CDR1 SGHAT and CDR2 FQNNGV. The CDR3 DNA reads TGTGCCAGCAGCTCGGTCGGGGGTACTGAAGGTTTCTTT. Translating it yields CASSSVGGTEGFF.

This clonotype was counted only a few times. The chain carries TRBV2 and TRBJ1-1; 8 nucleotides line up with TRBD1. The CDR3 contains 14 residues. CDR1 is SNHLY and CDR2 is FYNNEI in the germline V gene. V gave up 6 bases and J gave up 5 bases; unmatched junction bases: 8. The CDR3 region is CASSFRRGRTEAFF. The CDR3 DNA sequence: TGTGCCAGCAGCTTCCGCAGGGGGCGAACTGAAGCTTTCTTT.

For this clonotype: Mismatch with germline at one junction end may stem from a read error. The V and J genes are TRBV7-2 and TRBJ1-5, with 7 bases matching TRBD1. This CDR3 has 17 residues. From germline, CDR1 is SGHTA and CDR2 FQGNSA. The CDR3, as DNA: TGCGCCAGCAGCCAATTTCCTCCAGGACAGGTCAATCAGCCCCAGCATTTT. Protein sequence: CASSQFPPGQVNQPQHF.

This clonotype was seen only a few times. J is TRBJ1-1 and V is TRBV19; TRBD1 agrees at 7 bases. The CDR3 runs to 17 residues. Trimming removed 5 bases from V and 4 bases from J; junction bases left unmatched: 16. The germline gives CDR1 LNHDA, CDR2 SQIVND (reference sequence). This chain's CDR3 is CASSLRPQTGTGTEAFF. As DNA, the CDR3 is TGTGCCAGTAGTCTAAGGCCCCAGACAGGGACGGGCACTGAAGCTTTCTTT.

This clonotype was counted a few times. The DNA of the CDR3 is TGTGCCAGCAGCTTGGAGGGGGCGGAGGAGAGAAACACCATATATTTT. This sequence encodes CASSLEGAEERNTIYF. The chain employs TRBV13 and TRBJ1-3; 7 bases fit TRBD1. The germline CDR1 and CDR2 sequences are PRHDT and FYEKMQ (reference sequence). CDR3 length: 16 residues. Trimming at V came to 3 bases and at J to 5 bases, leaving 10 bases not matched to a gene.

In its sample, this clonotype was seen many times. The chain uses TRBV10-3 and TRBJ1-1; D gene unclear. CDR1 and CDR2 from the germline V gene are ENHRY and SYGVKD. Trimming removed 11 bases at V and 3 bases at J, with 16 bases between. This CDR3 has 13 residues. The CDR3 loop reads CAYSVGTHTEAFF. In DNA form, the CDR3 reads TGTGCCTACTCAGTGGGAACCCACACTGAAGCTTTCTTT.

This clonotype turned up a few times. At one of its ends the junction is not consistent with the germline gene, which may arise from a read error. The CDR3 DNA is TGTGCTAGCACAGGAACCCGGGTCGAGACCCAGTACTTC. Protein product: CASTGTRVETQYF. The chain couples TRBV2 to TRBJ2-5, with D possibly TRBD1 on 5 matching bases. The CDR3 extends over 13 amino acids. Germline loops: CDR1 SNHLY, CDR2 FYNNEI. The variable domain in full, completed from reference TRBV2 and TRBJ2-5, reads EPEVTQTPSHQVTQMGQEVILRCVPISNHLYFYWYRQILGQKVEFLVSFYNNEISEKSEIFDDQFSVERPDGSNFTLKIRSTKLEDSAMYFCASTGTRVETQYFGPGTRLLVL.

The V and J genes are TRBV29-1 and TRBJ2-7; 10 nucleotides align to TRBD1. This CDR3 region has 15 residues. Germline V gives CDR1 SQVTM, CDR2 ANQGSEA. With V trimmed by 6 bases and J by 2 bases, 10 bases remained unmatched. DNA of the CDR3: TGCAGCGTCGCCCTAAGGGACAGGGGAGCCTACGAGCAGTACTTC. Translating it yields CSVALRDRGAYEQYF.

The sample holds many counts of this clonotype. CDR3 nucleotide sequence: TGTGCCAGCAGCTTAGGACCGGGGAACACTGAAGCTTTCTTT. This sequence encodes CASSLGPGNTEAFF. V gene TRBV7-2 combines with J gene TRBJ1-1; D call uncertain. Looked up from germline, CDR1 is SGHTA and CDR2 is FQGNSA. This CDR3 has 14 residues. V lost 1 base, J lost 1 base, and 7 bases lay in between.

This clonotype was observed many times. V and J are TRBV25-1 and TRBJ1-2; D remains ambiguous. Trimming cost V 6 bases and J 8 bases, with 16 bases left between them. This CDR3 has 13 amino acids. CDR1 MGHDK and CDR2 SYGVNS come from the germline V gene. The chain's CDR3 is CASSQIGVLGYTF. CDR3 sequence (DNA): TGTGCCAGCAGCCAGATTGGGGTTCTAGGCTACACCTTC.

Of note for this clonotype: A junction end diverges from the germline sequence, so it may reflect a read error. Here the CDR3 reads CNASSRESNYEQYF. The CDR3 DNA sequence: TGCAATGCTAGTTCGCGGGAGTCGAACTACGAGCAGTACTTC. The chain couples TRBV20-1 to TRBJ2-7; 7 bases line up with TRBD2. There are 14 residues in the CDR3. The V gene's germline CDR1 is DFQATT and CDR2 SNEGSKA (reference sequence).

The J gene is TRBJ2-7, the V gene TRBV11-3, with 7 nucleotides matching TRBD1. This CDR3 has 15 amino acids. Germline lookup yields CDR1 SGHNT and CDR2 YENEEA. The J segment lost 0 bases and the V segment lost 5 bases, leaving 7 bases of the junction unmatched. The DNA of the CDR3 is TGTGCCAGCAGCCCCGGACAGGAAAACTCCTACGAGCAGTACTTC. This translates into CASSPGQENSYEQYF. The variable domain in full, with the rest retrieved from reference TRBV11-3 and TRBJ2-7, is EAGVVQSPRYKIIEKKQPVAFWCNPISGHNTLYWYLQNLGQGPELLIRYENEEAVDDSQLPKDRFSAERLKGVDSTLKIQPAELGDSAVYLCASSPGQENSYEQYFGPGTRLTVT.

This clonotype was seen only a few times. This chain connects TRBV11-3 to TRBJ2-5; 10 positions match TRBD1. The CDR3 contains 15 residues. Looked up from germline, CDR1 is SGHNT and CDR2 is YENEEA. V trimming: 3 bases; J trimming: 5 bases; junction bases outside the gene matches: 6. In nucleotides, the CDR3 is TGTGCCAGCAGCTTTGGGACAGGGGCATGGGAGACCCAGTACTTC. This gives the protein CASSFGTGAWETQYF.

The chain joins TRBV29-1 to TRBJ1-2, with TRBD1 matching over 7 bases. Per the germline V gene, CDR1 is SQVTM and CDR2 is ANQGSEA. The CDR3 totals 13 residues. Trimming cost V 7 bases and J 6 bases; bases outside gene matches: 11. CDR3 in DNA: TGCAGCGGCTCGTATACAGGGGAGGATGGCTACACCTTC. Protein: CSGSYTGEDGYTF.